This T cell receptor (beta chain) was found in a study of regulatory T cells in long-lasting Graves disease (dated by TCRdb to the early 2020s). About the investigation overall: Persistent Graves' disease meant more than 5 years of antithyroid drug treatment with TSH receptor autoantibodies that stayed positive. The study took place in China and was registered as a clinical trial. Patients with persistent Graves' disease were compared with patients with newly diagnosed Graves' disease using TCR sequencing and RNA sequencing of peripheral blood. A total of roughly 35 samples underwent TCR sequencing: some 13 from persistent and around 20 from newly diagnosed Graves' disease patients. In the clinical cohort, patients with persistent Graves' disease had used antithyroid drugs for an average of about 10.3 years.

Receptor libraries were prepared by multiplex PCR. TCRdb names Illumina HiSeq 4000 as the instrument used. iRepertoire HTBI primers and Arm-PCR amplification of CDR3 regions were used to construct TCR beta libraries. Before sequencing, the PCR products underwent gel purification. The authors' pipeline ran thus. Across samples, 62 TRBV and 14 TRBJ segments were identified and used for gene usage analysis of CDR3 amino acid clonotypes. COPE and FqMerger were used to merge filtered high-quality paired reads into contigs. BLAST was used to align contigs to the IMGT TRBV, TRBD and TRBJ reference genes, and CDR3 was defined following IMGT. Clonotypes above 0.1% frequency were classified as highly expanded clones. Repertoire diversity was measured by Shannon entropy, and V-J evenness by the Gini coefficient. Public clonotypes were defined as clonotypes shared by more than one individual. The public reads were reanalyzed by TCRdb: fastp trimming at Q25, MiXCR alignment, in-frame beta chains only. Every distinct CDR3 protein forms one entry, paired with its most common genes and DNA. The V and J calls shown here were made by TCRdb, not taken from the authors' results. The sample contains approximately 360,000 distinct CDR3 sequences, 23% of them found a single time. The ten largest make up approximately 30% of the sample.

This clonotype has at least ten counts. Its antigen is still unknown. The record has no base qualities; no much larger clone is one base away. Study-wide conclusions, independent of this receptor: Lower TCR Shannon entropy and fewer highly expanded clones were observed in persistent Graves' disease patients than in newly diagnosed patients, which suggested clonal expansion. The study examined only peripheral blood because the primary lesion, thyroid tissue, could not be accessed. More public clonotypes were shared among persistent patients (under 3,000) than among newly diagnosed patients (roughly 1,000). The authors noted that the small sample size was a limitation that may lower accuracy. Sequencing and analysis were restricted to the TCR beta chain.

The sample's time point, from its label and the paper: persistent/refractory GD, antithyroid drugs over 5 years with positive TRAb. RNA was extracted from PBMCs in TRIzol for both TCR sequencing and RNA sequencing. The diagnosis of Graves' disease was made according to American Thyroid Association guidelines. Patients were recruited from an endocrinology department in Xi'an, China. From each patient, around 9 milliliters of peripheral blood was collected into an EDTA anticoagulant tube. Ficoll Paque Plus density gradient separation was used to isolate PBMCs, and no further T cell sorting was done. An Agilent 2100 Bioanalyzer and agarose gel were used to assess RNA quality, and a NanoDrop 2000 was used to measure RNA concentration. The receptor's source is a woman aged 35 to 49 with Graves disease. Donor details come from another sample of the same person, matched by shared clones. Source: peripheral blood mononuclear cells (PBMCs), taken when the disease was refractory, from a patient treated with antithyroid drugs.

The CDR3 reads as follows: CASSSSVPRDRVDQPQHF. Read as DNA, the sequence is TGTGCCAGCAGTTCATCCGTCCCCCGGGACAGGGTTGATCAGCCCCAGCATTTT. The V and J segments used are TRBV28 and TRBJ1-5; TRBD1 matches 9 bases in the middle. V is trimmed back by 4 bases and J by 5 bases, and the junction contains 15 bases that no gene match accounts for. The cysteine opens and the phenylalanine closes a CDR3 of 18 amino acids. The kept DNA is CDR3 alone, 54 bases in frame from the first base. From a lookup of the germline V gene, CDR1 and CDR2 are MDHEN and SYDVKM.